This is a list of T cell receptor beta chains from one sample in a study of T-cell memory formation after mild COVID-19. TCRdb re-called the 5' RACE reads with MiXCR, one entry per CDR3 protein. The sample lists some 350,000 distinct CDR3 sequences; about 16% were seen once. The sequenced sample was PBMCs or a T cell subset sorted from them (not recorded which). The receptors originated from a man in his late teens or twenties who had mild COVID-19 (a few samples of this study predate the infection). Cell type and time point are not known. Each CDR3 is given with its conserved first and last residue. The D gene is left open where the match is weak. Size tells how often a clone was seen (once, few, many) or the class of an expanded clone, and some rows leave it out.

>many|TRBJ2-5|TRBV7-2|-
CASSRETYQETQYF
TGTGCCAGCAGCCGAGAGACGTACCAAGAGACCCAGTACTTC
>-|TRBJ2-1|TRBV7-3|-
CASSLTWRDEQFF
TGTGCCAGCAGCTTAACCTGGCGAGATGAGCAGTTCTTC
>few|TRBJ2-5|TRBV28|TRBD1
CASSNRGEETQYF
TGTGCCAGCAGCAACAGGGGCGAAGAGACCCAGTACTTC
>few|TRBJ2-1|TRBV6-2/TRBV6-3|TRBD2
CPLAGGYNEQFF
TGTCCACTAGCGGGGGGCTACAATGAGCAGTTCTTC
>few|TRBJ2-3|TRBV7-6|-
CASSLRGSRTDTQYF
TGTGCCAGCAGCCTCCGAGGGTCGCGCACAGATACGCAGTATTTT
>-|TRBJ1-5|TRBV6-1|-
CASSEWGWRMEEYSNQPQHF
TGTGCCAGCAGTGAATGGGGCTGGAGGATGGAGGAATATAGCAATCAGCCCCAGCATTTT
>-|TRBJ2-2|TRBV7-9|-
CASAKRAGELFF
TGTGCCAGCGCGAAGCGGGCCGGGGAGCTGTTTTTT
>few|TRBJ2-3|TRBV5-1|-
CASTLGVGDWTDTQYF
TGCGCCAGCACCCTGGGGGTAGGGGATTGGACAGATACGCAGTATTTT
>few|TRBJ2-5|TRBV5-4|-
CASSGVGSEWETQYF
TGTGCCAGCAGCGGGGTAGGATCCGAGTGGGAGACCCAGTACTTC
>-|TRBJ2-5|TRBV6-5|TRBD2
CASSHMPGLQETQYF
TGTGCCAGCAGTCACATGCCGGGACTACAAGAGACCCAGTACTTC
>-|TRBJ1-2|TRBV7-9|-
CASSIDYGYTF
TGTGCCAGCAGCATAGACTATGGCTACACCTTC
>few|TRBJ1-2|TRBV4-1|-
CASSQEKGRTNYGYTF
TGCGCCAGCAGCCAAGAGAAAGGCAGGACTAACTATGGCTACACCTTC
>-|TRBJ2-7|TRBV7-9|-
CASSLGALYEQYF
TGTGCCAGCAGCTTAGGGGCACTTTACGAGCAGTACTTC
>-|TRBJ2-1|TRBV20-1|TRBD2
CSASRAGADNEQFF
TGCAGTGCTAGCCGAGCGGGGGCTGACAATGAGCAGTTCTTC
>-|TRBJ1-2|TRBV4-1|TRBD1
CASSLNTGGDFLGYTF
TGCGCCAGCAGCCTAAACACAGGGGGAGACTTTCTAGGCTACACCTTC
>-|TRBJ1-6|TRBV7-9|TRBD1
CASSFRQGYSPLHF
TGTGCCAGCAGCTTCCGACAGGGATATTCACCCCTCCACTTT
>few|TRBJ1-2|TRBV7-9|TRBD1
CASSLGGTVFYGYTF
TGTGCCAGCAGCTTAGGAGGGACAGTCTTCTATGGCTACACCTTC
>-|TRBJ2-5|TRBV2|-
CASGRPSQETQYF
TGTGCCAGCGGAAGGCCCAGCCAAGAGACCCAGTACTTC
>few|TRBJ2-7|TRBV4-2|TRBD1
CASSQDPMTGEFAYEQYF
TGTGCCAGCAGCCAAGATCCGATGACAGGGGAGTTTGCGTACGAGCAGTACTTC
>few|TRBJ1-4|TRBV4-3|-
CASSQDFGGKEKLFF
TGCGCCAGCAGCCAAGATTTTGGGGGAAAGGAAAAACTGTTTTTT
>-|TRBJ2-1|TRBV25-1|TRBD2
CASSELGAGAYNEQFF
TGTGCCAGCAGTGAATTGGGAGCGGGGGCGTACAATGAGCAGTTCTTC
>few|TRBJ2-5|TRBV2|-
CASSGAGWETQYF
TGTGCCAGCAGTGGGGCAGGTTGGGAGACCCAGTACTTC
>-|TRBJ2-1|TRBV4-1|TRBD2
CASRPTSGGADEQFF
TGCGCCAGCAGGCCCACTAGCGGGGGGGCCGATGAGCAGTTCTTC
>few|TRBJ2-3|TRBV5-6|TRBD2
CASSPLPLAGYTDTQYF
TGTGCCAGCAGCCCATTACCGCTAGCGGGATACACAGATACGCAGTATTTT
>few|TRBJ2-4|TRBV7-8|-
CASSLAVGGPLPAKNIQYF
TGTGCCAGCAGCTTAGCAGTGGGGGGCCCTCTGCCCGCCAAAAACATTCAGTACTTC
>-|TRBJ2-1|TRBV24-1|TRBD1
CATSATGASYNEQFF
TGTGCCACCAGTGCTACAGGGGCCTCCTACAATGAGCAGTTCTTC
>-|TRBJ2-3|TRBV5-1|TRBD2
CASSKTSGGTDTQYF
TGCGCCAGCAGTAAGACTAGCGGGGGCACAGATACGCAGTATTTT
>-|TRBJ1-1|TRBV5-1|TRBD1
CASSLGPRQGGNTEAFF
TGCGCCAGCAGCTTGGGGCCTCGACAGGGAGGGAACACTGAAGCTTTCTTT
>-|TRBJ2-2|TRBV10-2|-
CASSDRNANTGELFF
TGCGCCAGCAGTGACCGTAACGCGAACACCGGGGAGCTGTTTTTT